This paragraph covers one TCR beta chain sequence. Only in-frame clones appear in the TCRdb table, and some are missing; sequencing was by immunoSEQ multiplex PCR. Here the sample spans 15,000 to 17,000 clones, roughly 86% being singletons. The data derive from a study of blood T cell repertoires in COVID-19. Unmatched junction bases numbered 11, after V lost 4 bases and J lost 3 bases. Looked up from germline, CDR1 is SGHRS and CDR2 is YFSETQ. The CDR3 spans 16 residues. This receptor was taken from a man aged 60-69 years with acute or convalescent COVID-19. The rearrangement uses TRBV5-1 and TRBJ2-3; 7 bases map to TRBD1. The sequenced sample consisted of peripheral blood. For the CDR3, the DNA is TGCGCCAGCAGCCTATTTTCCTTGGGACAGACAGATACGCAGTATTTT. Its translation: CASSLFSLGQTDTQYF.